The 7 T cell receptor beta chains below were found in one sample sequenced in a study of OX40 agonist ivuxolimab in advanced cancers. The protocol was immunoSEQ multiplex PCR, while the TCRdb copy is restricted to in-frame clones and leaves out a portion. The sample yields around 46,000 clones, around nine tenths seen once. The starting material was CD4+ or CD8+ T cells sorted from blood, obtained in a trial of the OX40 agonist ivuxolimab. The receptors were gathered from an adult with an advanced solid tumor such as melanoma, head and neck, liver or kidney cancer.

The CDR3 protein is CASRKDRVQVPPPYEQYF. The CDR3, as DNA: TGCGCCAGTCGGAAAGACAGGGTCCAAGTCCCCCCTCCCTACGAGCAGTACTTC. This chain links TRBV10-2 with TRBJ2-7, with TRBD1 matching 7 bases. The length of the CDR3 is 18 residues. The V and J ends lost 9 bases and 2 bases, in that order; junction bases with no gene match: 22. Germline CDR1 is WSHSY and CDR2 is SAAADI.

The CDR3 bases are TGCGCCAGCAGCCAAGGTTTCAGTCGGCCCCAGCATTTT. Its translation: CASSQGFSRPQHF. The chain joins TRBV4-1 to TRBJ1-5; D uncertain. The CDR3 runs 13 residues. V was shortened by 1 base and J by 9 bases, with 10 bases between the two germline ends. Per germline, CDR1 MGHRA and CDR2 YSYEKL.

This clone was seen a handful of times. V and J are TRBV6-1 and TRBJ2-5, with 8 nucleotides matching TRBD2. The germline CDR1 and CDR2 sequences are MNHNS and SASEGT. J was trimmed by 2 bases and V by 3 bases; bases with no gene match: 8. This CDR3 has 16 amino acids. The CDR3 reads CASSEGGSGDQETQYF. In DNA, the CDR3 is TGTGCCAGCAGTGAGGGGGGTAGCGGGGATCAAGAGACCCAGTACTTC.

The V gene is TRBV9, the J gene TRBJ2-1, with 13 bases matching TRBD2. The trim removed 3 bases at V and 8 bases at J, leaving 2 bases unmatched. Germline values: CDR1 SGDLS, CDR2 YYNGEE. This CDR3 is 14 amino acids long. In DNA, the CDR3 is TGTGCCAGCAGCGCAGGGACTAGCGGGGATGAGCAGTTCTTC. This encodes CASSAGTSGDEQFF.

The V gene is TRBV14, the J gene TRBJ1-1; TRBD1 might be the D (5 bases). V lost 4 bases, J lost 1 base, and 7 bases lay in between. The CDR3 extends over 13 amino acids. The germline gives CDR1 SGHDN, CDR2 FVKESK. The CDR3 coding sequence is TGTGCCAGCAGCCTAACAGGGAACACTGAAGCTTTCTTT. Translating it yields CASSLTGNTEAFF.

The chain is built from TRBV7-9 and TRBJ1-2; tentatively, D is TRBD1 (5 bases). Germline CDR1 is SEHNR and CDR2 is FQNEAQ (reference sequence). The CDR3 has 15 residues. V was clipped by 1 base and J by 4 bases, with 13 bases between them. The CDR3 sequence: CASSLGQSGPYGYTF. The CDR3 nucleotides are TGTGCCAGCAGCTTAGGACAGTCTGGTCCCTATGGCTACACCTTC.

The table lists this clone with a count of one. The rearrangement uses TRBV2 and TRBJ2-1; D call uncertain. The ends were cut back, 8 bases at V and 7 bases at J, with 18 bases in the middle. The germline V gene has CDR1 SNHLY and CDR2 FYNNEI. The CDR3 runs to 14 residues. CDR3 residues: CASAVRLLGNEQFF. As DNA, the CDR3 is TGTGCCAGCGCGGTACGCCTCTTAGGGAATGAGCAGTTCTTC.